The entry that follows covers one T cell receptor (beta chain) sequence. In its sample, this clonotype was seen many times. Its binding antigen is unknown. The input lacks base qualities; no much larger clone sits a single base away. The reads were generated on an Illumina HiSeq 2500. Quantitative 5'-RACE with molecular barcodes was the method used to prepare the TCR beta libraries. In the source study's methods: To identify disease-linked TCR variants, a new computational method was used, one built on a probabilistic model of VDJ rearrangement. TCRdb trimmed public reads at Q25 via fastp, called clones via MiXCR and kept in-frame beta chains. Identical CDR3 protein sequences are pooled into one entry, listed with their most common genes and DNA. V and J calls and clone size were set by TCRdb, not the authors. This sample holds over 100,000 distinct CDR3 sequences; 10% to 12% were observed only once. The ten largest clones add up to 4.1% of the sample.

This sample is drawn from a study of CD8 T cells in ankylosing spondylitis (dated by TCRdb to 2016 to 2017). About the study as a whole: To find TCR variants linked to disease, the study profiled T cell receptor beta repertoires in ankylosing spondylitis patients and healthy donors. In total, the full study cohort was made up of about 99 healthy donors and 25 or so ankylosing spondylitis patients. Peripheral blood was sampled, and synovial fluid was additionally collected from ankylosing spondylitis patients. General study outcomes and caveats: A CD8+ phenotype was shown by the disease-linked clones, which were found at relatively low frequencies in peripheral blood. The disease-linked clones were reported to be significantly enriched in matched synovial fluid samples from ankylosing spondylitis patients. A TCR beta motif of several highly homologous amino acid variants appeared characteristic of blood from ankylosing spondylitis patients. Some of the motif variants had been reported before in the synovial fluid and blood of reactive arthritis patients, a finding that suggests common disease-initiation mechanisms.

The source material was blood, either unsorted or a sorted T cell fraction (not recorded which). The TCR comes from a female donor with ankylosing spondylitis or in good health (not recorded which).

The bases read TGCGCCAGCAGCGCCCCGGCGGACATCCTGAACACTGAAGCTTTCTTT. This yields the protein CASSAPADILNTEAFF. The rearranged segments are TRBV5-1 and TRBJ1-1; the D gene is perhaps TRBD1, from 5 matching bases. CDR1 and CDR2 were assigned from the germline V gene as SGHRS and YFSETQ. The CDR3 numbers 16 residues from cysteine through phenylalanine. Solely the CDR3 DNA is kept, with 48 bases framed from the first base. V is clipped by 4 bases and J by 0 bases, and the sequence between their germline boundaries is 16 bases long. Reference TRBV5-1 and TRBJ1-1 genes cover what lies past the CDR3, so the full variable domain is KAGVTQTPRYLIKTRGQQVTLSCSPISGHRSVSWYQQTPGQGLQFLFEYFSETQRNKGNFPGRFSGRQFSNSRSEMNVSTLELGDSALYLCASSAPADILNTEAFFGQGTRLTVV.